The present T cell receptor beta chain was sequenced within a study of blood T cell repertoires in COVID-19. As for the study in general: COVID-19 samples, acute and convalescent, were from the United States, Italy and Spain.

The CDR3 contains 16 residues. Germline V gene sequence: CDR1 SGHRS, CDR2 YFSETQ. V was clipped by 6 bases and J by 4 bases; unmatched bases: 10. Using immunoSEQ multiplex PCR, the repertoire was profiled, and TCRdb retains in-frame clones only, with some absent. The sample holds a few hundred thousand clones; 88% are singletons and the top ten take approximately 2%. Enrolled through a virtual design, the participants were between roughly 18 and 89 years of age and came from 24 US areas. Sequenced sample: PBMCs or T cells enriched from blood (not recorded which). The chain carries TRBV5-1 and TRBJ2-1, with 10 bases matching TRBD2. The sequence came from a woman in her sixties or seventies in a cohort exposed to, infected with or recovered from COVID-19 (not recorded which). The CDR3 region is CASNGQGTSDYNEQFF. In nucleotides, the CDR3 is TGCGCCAGCAACGGACAAGGGACTAGCGATTACAATGAGCAGTTCTTC.